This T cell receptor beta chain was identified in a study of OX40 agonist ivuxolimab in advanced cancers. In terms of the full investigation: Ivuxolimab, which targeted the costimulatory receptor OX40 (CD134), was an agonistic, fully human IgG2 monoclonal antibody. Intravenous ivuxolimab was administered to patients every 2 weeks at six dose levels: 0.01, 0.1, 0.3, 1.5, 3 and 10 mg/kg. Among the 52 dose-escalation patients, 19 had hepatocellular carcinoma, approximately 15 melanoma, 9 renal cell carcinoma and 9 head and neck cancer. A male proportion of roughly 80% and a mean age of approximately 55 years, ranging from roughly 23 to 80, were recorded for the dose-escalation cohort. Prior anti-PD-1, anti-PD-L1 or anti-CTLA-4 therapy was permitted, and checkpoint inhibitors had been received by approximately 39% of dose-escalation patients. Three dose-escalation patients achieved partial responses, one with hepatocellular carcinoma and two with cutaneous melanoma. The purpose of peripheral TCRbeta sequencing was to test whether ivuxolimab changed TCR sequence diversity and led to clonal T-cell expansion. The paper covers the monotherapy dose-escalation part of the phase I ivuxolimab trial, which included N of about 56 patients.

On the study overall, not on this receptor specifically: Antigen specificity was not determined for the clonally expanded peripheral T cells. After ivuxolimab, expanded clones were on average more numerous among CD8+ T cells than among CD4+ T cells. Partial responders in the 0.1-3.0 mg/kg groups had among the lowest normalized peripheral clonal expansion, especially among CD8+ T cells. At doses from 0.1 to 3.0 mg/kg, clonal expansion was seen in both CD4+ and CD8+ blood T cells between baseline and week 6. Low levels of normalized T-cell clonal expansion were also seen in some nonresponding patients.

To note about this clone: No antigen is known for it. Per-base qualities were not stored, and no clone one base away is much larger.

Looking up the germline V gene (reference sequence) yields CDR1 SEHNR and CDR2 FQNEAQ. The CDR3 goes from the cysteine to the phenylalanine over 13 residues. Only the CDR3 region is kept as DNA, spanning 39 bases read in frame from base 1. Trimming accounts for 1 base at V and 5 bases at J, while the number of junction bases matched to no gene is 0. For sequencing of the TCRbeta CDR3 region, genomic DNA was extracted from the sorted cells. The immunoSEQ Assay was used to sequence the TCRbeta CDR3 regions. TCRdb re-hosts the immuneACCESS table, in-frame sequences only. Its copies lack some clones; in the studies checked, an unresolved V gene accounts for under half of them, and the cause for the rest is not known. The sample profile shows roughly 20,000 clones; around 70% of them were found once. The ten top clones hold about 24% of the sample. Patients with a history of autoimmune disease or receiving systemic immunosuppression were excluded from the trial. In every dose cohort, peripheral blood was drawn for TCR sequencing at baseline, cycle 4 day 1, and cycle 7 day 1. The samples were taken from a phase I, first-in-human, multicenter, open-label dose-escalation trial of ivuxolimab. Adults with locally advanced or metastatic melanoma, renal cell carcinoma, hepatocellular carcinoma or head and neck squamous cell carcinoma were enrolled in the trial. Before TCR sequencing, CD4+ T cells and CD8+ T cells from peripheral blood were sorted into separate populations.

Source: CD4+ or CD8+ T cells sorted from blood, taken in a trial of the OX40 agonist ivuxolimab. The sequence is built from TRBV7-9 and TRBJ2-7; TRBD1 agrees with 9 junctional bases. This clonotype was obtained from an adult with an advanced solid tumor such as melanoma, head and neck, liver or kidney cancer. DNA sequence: TGTGCCAGCAGCTTAGGGACAGGGGACGAGCAGTACTTC. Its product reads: CASSLGTGDEQYF.